These 32 T cell receptor beta chains came from one sample sequenced in a study of blood T cell repertoires in COVID-19. Data came from immunoSEQ multiplex PCR; TCRdb stores just in-frame clones and leaves some out. Found here are about 300,000 clones, more than 75% of them singletons; the top ten hold 1% to 1.5%. Specimen: peripheral blood. The receptors here all came from a man between 65 and 85 years old with acute or convalescent COVID-19.

V and J are TRBV5-1 and TRBJ1-6; 7 positions match TRBD1. The CDR3 runs 16 residues. Losses at the gene ends were 2 bases for V and 9 bases for J; bases not matched to a gene: 11. CDR1 is SGHRS and CDR2 is YFSETQ in the germline V gene. CDR3 protein: CASSFGDSGSSSPLHF. CDR3 coding DNA: TGCGCCAGCAGCTTTGGGGACAGCGGGTCGAGTTCACCCCTCCACTTT.

In its sample, this clone was seen once. The J gene is TRBJ1-3, the V gene TRBV3-1 (or the pseudogene TRBV3-2); the match to TRBD1 covers 7 bases. Germline V CDR1 and CDR2: LGHDT, YNNKEL (reference sequence). V was pared by 4 bases and J by 5 bases, with 8 bases of the junction left unmatched. The CDR3 covers 15 residues. The CDR3 loop is CASSPTRQGRNTIYF. The CDR3 nucleotides read TGTGCCAGCAGCCCCACCCGACAGGGACGAAACACCATATATTTT.

V gene TRBV18 combines with J gene TRBJ2-7, with 7 bases matching TRBD1. V gave up 4 bases and J gave up 6 bases; unmatched junction bases: 15. CDR1 is KGHSH and CDR2 is LQKENI in the germline V gene. CDR3 length equals 16 residues. As DNA, the CDR3 is TGTGCCAGCTCACGAACGACAGGGCAAACCCGTGTCGAGCAGTACTTC. Protein product: CASSRTTGQTRVEQYF.

This chain uses TRBV3-1 (or the pseudogene TRBV3-2) with TRBJ1-1; 8 nucleotides line up with TRBD1. Unmatched junction bases numbered 1, after V lost 4 bases and J lost 3 bases. Per the germline V gene, CDR1 is LGHDT and CDR2 is YNNKEL (reference sequence). The CDR3 spans 13 residues. As DNA, the CDR3 is TGTGCCAGCAGCCCGACAGGGGACACTGAAGCTTTCTTT. It yields the protein CASSPTGDTEAFF.

The rearrangement joins TRBV9 to TRBJ2-1; D may be TRBD2 (6 bases). This CDR3 comprises 15 residues. Trimming removed 0 bases from V and 3 bases from J, with 10 bases in between. Germline assignment: CDR1 SGDLS and CDR2 YYNGEE. The CDR3 sequence is CASSVDGGDYNEQFF. The CDR3 DNA reads as TGTGCCAGCAGCGTAGATGGAGGGGACTACAATGAGCAGTTCTTC.

This chain uses TRBV24-1 with TRBJ2-2; 9 nucleotides line up with TRBD2. CDR3 size: 17 residues. J gave up 1 base and V 2 bases, and 4 bases lay outside the gene matches. CDR1 is KGHDR, CDR2 SFDVKD, per germline. The DNA of the CDR3 is TGTGCCACCAGTGATTACCGACTAGCGGAGAACACCGGGGAGCTGTTTTTT. Its translation: CATSDYRLAENTGELFF.

This chain connects TRBV5-1 to TRBJ2-3, with 13 positions matching TRBD2. This CDR3 is 16 amino acids long. V was clipped by 2 bases and J by 4 bases; unmatched bases: 4. Per germline, CDR1 SGHRS and CDR2 YFSETQ. CDR3 residues: CASSLLAGGPADTQYF. Here the CDR3 DNA reads TGCGCCAGCAGCTTACTAGCGGGGGGGCCGGCAGATACGCAGTATTTT.

This clone was recorded a few times. V and J are TRBV7-9 and TRBJ1-5; 7 bases are a match to TRBD1. V lost 3 bases and J lost 4; bases outside the gene matches: 3. Germline V gene sequence: CDR1 SEHNR, CDR2 FQNEAQ (reference sequence). The CDR3 totals 14 residues. CDR3 loop: CASSFQGQNQPQHF. CDR3 coding DNA: TGTGCCAGCAGCTTCCAGGGACAGAATCAGCCCCAGCATTTT.

The J gene is TRBJ1-1, the V gene TRBV18, with a tentative D call TRBD1 (6 bases). This CDR3 region has 13 residues. V lost 5 bases to trimming and J lost 1 base, with 8 bases between them. Germline CDR1 and CDR2: KGHSH and LQKENI. The DNA for the CDR3 is TGTGCCAGCTCATCCAGGGGGAACACTGAAGCTTTCTTT. Protein: CASSSRGNTEAFF.

V is TRBV14 and J is TRBJ2-2, with 7 bases aligning to TRBD1. V shed 5 bases, J shed 2 bases, and the junction held 2 bases outside the gene matches. The CDR3 sequence is 14 residues long. CDR1 and CDR2 (germline): SGHDN, FVKESK. CDR3 DNA: TGTGCCAGCAGCGGGACAGCCAACACCGGGGAGCTGTTTTTT. Translation gives CASSGTANTGELFF.

This sequence joins TRBV11-2 and TRBJ2-5, with a possible D match to TRBD2 (6 bases). Germline values: CDR1 SGHAT, CDR2 FQNNGV. CDR3 length: 15 amino acids. Trimming pared 0 bases from V and 2 bases from J, leaving 10 bases between. CDR3 residues: CASSLDAGRQETQYF. The CDR3 region has the DNA TGTGCCAGCAGCTTAGATGCGGGGCGTCAAGAGACCCAGTACTTC. Supplemented by reference TRBV11-2 and TRBJ2-5, the full variable domain reads EAGVAQSPRYKIIEKRQSVAFWCNPISGHATLYWYQQILGQGPKLLIQFQNNGVVDDSQLPKDRFSAERLKGVDSTLKIQPAKLEDSAVYLCASSLDAGRQETQYFGPGTRLLVL.

The chain employs TRBV5-4 and TRBJ2-3; D remains ambiguous. Germline CDR1 is SGHNT and CDR2 is YYREEE (reference sequence). This CDR3 is built from 13 residues. V was pared by 3 bases and J by 8 bases, with 13 bases between. CDR3 coding DNA: TGTGCCAGCAGCTCCGACTCCCTTGGTACGCAGTATTTT. The encoded protein is CASSSDSLGTQYF.

The chain uses TRBV5-4 and TRBJ2-3, with TRBD2 matching over 9 bases. Germline CDR1 reads SGHNT; CDR2 reads YYREEE (reference sequence). The CDR3 sequence is 15 residues long. V shed 4 bases and J 0 bases; nucleotides not matched to a gene: 3. CDR3 coding DNA: TGTGCCAGCAGCCCTACTAGCGGGAGCACAGATACGCAGTATTTT. Amino acids: CASSPTSGSTDTQYF.

The rearrangement links TRBV18 to TRBJ2-3; 13 nucleotides match TRBD2. Trimming removed 1 base from V and 5 bases from J; junction bases left unmatched: 3. Germline V CDR1 and CDR2: KGHSH, LQKENI. CDR3 length: 16 amino acids. CDR3 nucleotides: TGTGCCAGCTCACCACGGACTAGCGGGGGCGGAGATACGCAGTATTTT. As protein: CASSPRTSGGGDTQYF.

V usage is TRBV28 and J usage is TRBJ1-2, with D unclear. Germline assignment: CDR1 MDHEN and CDR2 SYDVKM. Trimming left V 7 bases short and J 0 bases short, with 6 bases between. The length of the CDR3 is 12 residues. The CDR3 coding sequence is TGTGCCAGCAAAGACTCTAACTATGGCTACACCTTC. Amino acids: CASKDSNYGYTF.

This clone was seen only a few times. V and J are TRBV11-2 and TRBJ1-3, with D possibly being TRBD1 (5 bases). The CDR3 sequence is 15 residues long. V lost 1 base to trimming and J lost 5 bases, with 12 bases between them. Germline V gene data show CDR1 as SGHAT and CDR2 as FQNNGV. CDR3 sequence (DNA): TGTGCCAGCAGCTTAGTGGGCAGGGCGCGAAACACCATATATTTT. Translated: CASSLVGRARNTIYF.

The genes are TRBV5-8 and TRBJ2-7; the match to TRBD2 covers 10 bases. Germline V gives CDR1 SGHTS, CDR2 YDEGEE. The CDR3 covers 17 residues. V trimming: 4 bases; J trimming: 0 bases; junction bases outside the gene matches: 10. CDR3 sequence reads: CASSEMLAGGFSYEQYF. The CDR3 region has the DNA TGTGCCAGCAGCGAAATGTTAGCGGGAGGTTTCTCCTACGAGCAGTACTTC. Drawing the rest from reference TRBV5-8 and TRBJ2-7, the complete variable domain is EAGVTQSPTHLIKTRGQQATLRCSPISGHTSVYWYQQALGLGLQFLLWYDEGEERNRGNFPPRFSGRQFPNYSSELNVNALELEDSALYLCASSEMLAGGFSYEQYFGPGTRLTVT.

This sequence joins TRBV11-2 and TRBJ2-2; D is undetermined. Per germline, CDR1 SGHAT and CDR2 FQNNGV. CDR3 size: 14 residues. V lost 0 bases and J 4 bases, leaving 6 bases between the germline ends. CDR3 amino acids: CASSLDWATGELFF. The CDR3 DNA reads TGTGCCAGCAGCTTAGACTGGGCCACCGGGGAGCTGTTTTTT.

This chain joins TRBV6-5 and TRBJ1-4; a possible D gene is TRBD1 (5 bases). Germline loops: CDR1 MNHEY, CDR2 SVGAGI. The CDR3 runs 16 residues. The V and J ends lost 2 bases and 5 bases respectively, with 15 bases between them. The CDR3 protein is CASSYGTGGGNEKLFF. Here the CDR3 DNA reads TGTGCCAGCAGTTACGGGACCGGGGGAGGAAATGAAAAACTGTTTTTT.

This rearrangement joins TRBV7-2 to TRBJ1-2; tentative D call: TRBD1 (5 bases). Germline V gene lookup returns CDR1 SGHTA and CDR2 FQGNSA. V gave up 1 base and J gave up 5 bases, with 23 bases separating them. The CDR3 consists of 18 residues. CDR3 loop: CASSLDVGRGGDGYGYTF. CDR3 bases: TGTGCCAGCAGCTTAGATGTGGGGCGGGGAGGGGATGGTTATGGCTACACCTTC.

The chain recombines TRBV25-1 with TRBJ1-2, with D maybe TRBD1 (6 bases). The germline V and J ends were trimmed by 2 bases and 11 bases, with 15 bases remaining between them. Germline assignment: CDR1 MGHDK and CDR2 SYGVNS. The CDR3 is 13 amino acids. CDR3 sequence (DNA): TGTGCCAGCAGTGAACCAGGAGGACAGATTTACACCTTC. It specifies CASSEPGGQIYTF.

This chain connects TRBV7-9 to TRBJ1-1; D is uncertain. V lost 3 bases to trimming and J lost 1 base, with 6 bases between them. The CDR3 consists of 13 residues. Germline-derived CDR1 and CDR2 are SEHNR and FQNEAQ (reference sequence). The CDR3 region has the DNA TGTGCCAGCAGCTTTTCAGGGAACACTGAAGCTTTCTTT. It encodes CASSFSGNTEAFF.

V gene TRBV5-4 combines with J gene TRBJ1-3; 9 nucleotides agree with TRBD1. The CDR3 contains 15 residues. Germline-derived CDR1 and CDR2 are SGHNT and YYREEE (reference sequence). After removal of 0 bases from V and 4 bases from J, the junction contained 2 bases not matched to a gene. The CDR3 DNA reads TGTGCCAGCAGCTTGGCCGGACAGGGGGGAAACACCATATATTTT. It yields the protein CASSLAGQGGNTIYF.

The chain couples TRBV9 to TRBJ1-6, with 8 bases matching TRBD1. CDR1 is SGDLS and CDR2 is YYNGEE in the germline V gene. The CDR3 totals 15 residues. The junction had 5 bases not matched to a gene; V was cut back by 4 bases and J by 5 bases. DNA of the CDR3: TGTGCCAGCAGCTATGGACAGGGTGATAATTCACCCCTCCACTTT. This codes for CASSYGQGDNSPLHF.

The V gene is TRBV28, the J gene TRBJ2-3; 11 bases match TRBD2. The CDR3 has 15 residues. V dropped 6 bases and J dropped 2; count of bases not matched to a gene: 4. Germline loops: CDR1 MDHEN, CDR2 SYDVKM. The CDR3 DNA follows: TGTGCCAGCAGCAAGACTAGCGGGGTCACAGATACGCAGTATTTT. Translating it yields CASSKTSGVTDTQYF.

This chain links TRBV7-2 with TRBJ2-3; 14 bases line up with TRBD2. The CDR3 is made up of 18 amino acids. Germline V gene lookup returns CDR1 SGHTA and CDR2 FQGNSA. V lost 5 bases, J lost 0 bases, and 7 bases stayed unmatched. In DNA, the CDR3 is TGTGCCAGCAGCCTGCAGGGACTAGCGGGAGCTAGCACAGATACGCAGTATTTT. Translated, it gives CASSLQGLAGASTDTQYF.

This clone has only a few counts. V usage is TRBV6-1 and J usage is TRBJ2-7; 9 bases match TRBD1. Germline CDR1 and CDR2: MNHNS and SASEGT. The V gene end was trimmed by 4 bases and the J gene end by 7 bases; junction bases not matched to a gene: 14. The CDR3 runs 16 residues. CDR3 DNA sequence: TGTGCCAGCAGTGGACCCGGGACAGGGTTCCGTAAAGAGCAGTACTTC. Translation: CASSGPGTGFRKEQYF.

The chain has TRBV28 and TRBJ1-5, with D possibly matching TRBD1 (5 bases). The CDR3 totals 13 residues. Per germline, CDR1 MDHEN and CDR2 SYDVKM. The ends were cut back, 8 bases at V and 1 base at J, with 9 bases in the middle. CDR3 nucleotide sequence: TGTGCCAGCGCAGGGAACAGCAATCAGCCCCAGCATTTT. Encoded protein: CASAGNSNQPQHF. Complete variable domain (other parts from reference TRBV28 and TRBJ1-5): DVKVTQSSRYLVKRTGEKVFLECVQDMDHENMFWYRQDPGLGLRLIYFSYDVKMKEKGDIPEGYSVSREKKERFSLILESASTNQTSMYLCASAGNSNQPQHFGDGTRLSIL.

V and J are TRBV19 and TRBJ1-2; D unresolved. The CDR3 runs 12 residues. The germline V gene encodes CDR1 LNHDA and CDR2 SQIVND (reference sequence). Deletions cut 8 bases from V and 5 bases from J, with 12 bases between. This chain's CDR3 is CASGSEEYGYTF. DNA of the CDR3: TGTGCCAGTGGAAGCGAGGAATATGGCTACACCTTC.

The V and J genes are TRBV11-2 and TRBJ2-7, with 9 bases aligning to TRBD2. V gave up 3 bases and J gave up 6 bases; unmatched junction bases: 12. Germline CDR1 is SGHAT and CDR2 is FQNNGV. The CDR3 is 16 residues long. Written as DNA, the CDR3 is TGTGCCAGCAGCTTTGGCAGCGGGAGGCCGACGGGCGAGCAGTACTTC. Translating gives CASSFGSGRPTGEQYF.

The V call is TRBV12-3 or TRBV12-4, the J call TRBJ1-2; D call uncertain. With 6 bases removed from V and 2 bases from J, the gap between germline ends came to 7 bases. The CDR3 has 12 residues. CDR3 in amino acids: CASSYGNYGYTF. In DNA form, the CDR3 reads TGTGCCAGCAGCTACGGGAACTATGGCTACACCTTC.

The V gene is TRBV19, the J gene TRBJ1-2; D gene unclear. Germline V CDR1 and CDR2: LNHDA, SQIVND (reference sequence). The CDR3 has 16 amino acids. V lost 7 bases and J lost 8, with 26 bases in between. CDR3 residues: CASNPGLGQDGWGYTF. The CDR3 coding sequence is TGTGCCAGTAATCCTGGGTTGGGCCAGGATGGATGGGGCTACACCTTC.